The sequence of this TCR beta chain was determined in a study of T cell clonality in common variable immunodeficiency. The table lists this clone with many counts. The read ends 3 residues shy of where the CDR3 ends; the end is completed using the germline J gene. The assay was immunoSEQ multiplex PCR, and TCRdb's table has in-frame clones only and misses some. The sample presents about 37,000 clones, none singletons. Trimming left V 0 bases short and J 4 bases short, with 9 bases between. The germline V gene has CDR1 SGHDN and CDR2 FVKESK. This CDR3 has 14 residues. This clonotype originated in a person between 18 and 70 years old in good health. Sample: peripheral blood mononuclear cells. The chain links TRBV14 to TRBJ1-2; D remains unclear. The CDR3 DNA, read in part, is TGTGCCAGCAGCCAAGAAGCCGAAGTCTATGGC. Its protein is CASSQEAEVYG. The CDR3, in full, reads CASSQEAEVYGYTF.